The rows below give T cell receptor beta chains drawn from one sample of a study of blood T cells in healthy people across ages. TCRdb ran MiXCR on the 5' RACE reads and lists one entry per CDR3 protein. The sample contains about 570,000 distinct CDR3 sequences, 25% to 30% of which appear only once. Input material: blood. The receptor set was obtained from a woman in her 70s in good health. Both conserved end residues are part of each CDR3.

TRBV24-1	TRBJ2-1	CATSDPGLAGGMYNEQFF
TRBV11-2	TRBJ2-7	CASSLEWHVTYEQYF
TRBV28	TRBJ2-5	CASSLSGGLQETQYF
TRBV6-1	TRBJ2-7	CASSERRYLYF
TRBV2	TRBJ1-5	CASRLNQPQHF
TRBV5-1	TRBJ2-1	CASSLGPDRGSYNEQFF
TRBV24-1	TRBJ2-1	CATSDRSGSTYNEQFF
TRBV29-1	TRBJ1-4	CSAGQALEKLFF
TRBV6-1	TRBJ1-4	CASSSGQALEWEKLFF
TRBV7-2	TRBJ2-7	CASSSSVGGAGYEQYF
TRBV7-2	TRBJ1-3	CASSFKTAYSGNTIYF
TRBV7-9	TRBJ2-1	CASSTTSGAHNEQFF
TRBV12-3/TRBV12-4	TRBJ1-2	CASSLWVRDYGYTF
TRBV5-1	TRBJ2-2	CASSLNPQGKAGELFF
TRBV29-1	TRBJ1-2	CSTLREGTYGYTF
TRBV5-4	TRBJ2-2	CASSSGTFNTGELFF
TRBV5-1	TRBJ2-2	CASSSDAANTGELFF
TRBV4-3	TRBJ2-5	CASSPETGLLGETQYF
TRBV4-3	TRBJ1-2	CASSQTPDSAFYGYTF
TRBV6-2/TRBV6-3	TRBJ2-5	CASSSPSGGGSLFGTQYF
TRBV5-5	TRBJ1-2	CASTGLGYYGYTF
TRBV9	NA	CASSVEQEGSEQFF
TRBV20-1	TRBJ2-2	CSARYGTKGELFF
TRBV20-1	TRBJ2-7	CSAPSGQAVTYEQYF
TRBV10-3	TRBJ2-6	CAISGLSSGANVLTF
TRBV20-1	TRBJ2-5	CSARDTGKEIQYF
TRBV20-1	TRBJ1-1	CSVGTRDGAFF
TRBV5-1	TRBJ1-4	CASSWGFGQAPYATNEKLFF
TRBV6-1	TRBJ2-1	CASSKTSGKVYSYNEQFF
TRBV7-2	TRBJ1-2	CASSVGQGNYGYTF
TRBV7-2	TRBJ2-7	CASSLTGEQYF
TRBV3-1	TRBJ2-1	CASSQFRGSGEQFF
TRBV20-1	TRBJ1-1	CSASPPRANTEAFF
TRBV4-3	TRBJ1-2	CASSHQNYGYTF
TRBV15	TRBJ1-6	CATSPLAGTYNSPLHF
TRBV7-2	NA	CASLIAGGLNEQFF
TRBV20-1	TRBJ2-1	CSAASGGGNEQFF
TRBV4-3	TRBJ1-4	CASSQDSGLATNEKLFF
TRBV20-1	TRBJ2-7	CSASGGVTGVNSYEQYF
TRBV29-1	TRBJ2-7	CSVDGTGNEQYF
TRBV30	TRBJ1-2	CAWSEAGGYGYTF
TRBV20-1	TRBJ1-4	CSAPGQTNEKLFF
TRBV5-1	TRBJ2-3	CASSLGQGSPDTQYF
TRBV4-1	TRBJ1-6	CASSQVLGGATLHF
TRBV6-1	TRBJ2-2	CASTRGGSAGELFF
TRBV2	TRBJ2-3	CASSRLGTENTDTQYF